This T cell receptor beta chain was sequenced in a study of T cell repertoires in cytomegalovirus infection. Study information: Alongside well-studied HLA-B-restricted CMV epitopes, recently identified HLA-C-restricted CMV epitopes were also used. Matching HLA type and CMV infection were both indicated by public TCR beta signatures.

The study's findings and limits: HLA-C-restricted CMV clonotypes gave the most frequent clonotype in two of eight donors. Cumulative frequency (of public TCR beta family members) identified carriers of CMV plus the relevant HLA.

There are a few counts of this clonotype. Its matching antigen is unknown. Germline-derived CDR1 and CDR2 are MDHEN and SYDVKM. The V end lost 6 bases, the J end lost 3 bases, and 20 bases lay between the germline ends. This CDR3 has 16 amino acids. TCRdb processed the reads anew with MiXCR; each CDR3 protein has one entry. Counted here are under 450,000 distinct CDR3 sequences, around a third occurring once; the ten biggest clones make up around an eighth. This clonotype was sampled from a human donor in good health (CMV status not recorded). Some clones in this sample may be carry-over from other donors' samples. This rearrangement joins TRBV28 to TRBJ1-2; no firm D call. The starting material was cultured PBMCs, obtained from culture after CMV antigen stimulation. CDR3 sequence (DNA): TGTGCCAGCAGCCAATTCCGGGTGCGGCGCGACTATGGCTACACCTTC. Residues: CASSQFRVRRDYGYTF.